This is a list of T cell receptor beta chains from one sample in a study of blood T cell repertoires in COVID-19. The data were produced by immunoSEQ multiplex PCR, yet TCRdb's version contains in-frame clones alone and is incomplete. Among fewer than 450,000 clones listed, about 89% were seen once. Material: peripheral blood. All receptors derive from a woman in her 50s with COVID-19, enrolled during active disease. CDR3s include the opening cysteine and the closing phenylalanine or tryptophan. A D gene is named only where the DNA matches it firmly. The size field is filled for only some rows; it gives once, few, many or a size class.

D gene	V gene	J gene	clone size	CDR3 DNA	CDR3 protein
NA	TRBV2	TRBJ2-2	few	TGTGCCAGCAGGCCCAGATGGGGAGGCACCGGGGAGCTGTTTTTT	CASRPRWGGTGELFF
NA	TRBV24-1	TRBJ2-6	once	TGTGCCACCAGTGCCGGGGTAGCTGGGGCCAACGTCCTGACTTTC	CATSAGVAGANVLTF
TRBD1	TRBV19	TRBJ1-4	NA	TGTGCCAGTAGACAGGGGGTGTATGAAAAACTGTTTTTT	CASRQGVYEKLFF
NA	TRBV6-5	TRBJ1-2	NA	TGTGCCAGCAAGGGGCAGAATAACTATGGCTACACCTTC	CASKGQNNYGYTF
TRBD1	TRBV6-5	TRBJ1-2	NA	TGTGCCAGCAGGTCCGGGACAGGGTCGAGCTACACCTTC	CASRSGTGSSYTF
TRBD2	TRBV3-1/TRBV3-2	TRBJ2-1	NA	TGTGCCAGCAGCCGGACTAGCGGGACCTACAATGAGCAGTTCTTC	CASSRTSGTYNEQFF
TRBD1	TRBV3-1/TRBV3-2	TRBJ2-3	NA	TGTGCCAGCAGCCAAAGACAGGGGTCCCAGTATTTT	CASSQRQGSQYF
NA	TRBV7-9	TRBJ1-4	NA	TGTGCCAGCAGCTCCTTTATCAATGAAAAACTGTTTTTT	CASSSFINEKLFF
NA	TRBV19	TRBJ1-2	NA	TGTGCCAGTAGTATCGAGGCCTTGTCTCCGAACTATGGCTACACCTTC	CASSIEALSPNYGYTF
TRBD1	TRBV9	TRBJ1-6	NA	TGTGCCAGCAGCGTCGGGACAGTCCCAGGTTCACCCCTCCACTTT	CASSVGTVPGSPLHF
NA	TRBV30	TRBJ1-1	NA	TGTGCCTGGACACTCTTGAACACTGAAGCTTTCTTT	CAWTLLNTEAFF
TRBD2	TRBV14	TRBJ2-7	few	TGTGCCAGCAGCCCGACTAGCCTGTACGAGCAGTACTTC	CASSPTSLYEQYF
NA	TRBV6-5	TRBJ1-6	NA	TGTGCCAGCAGTTACGGGGAGCACTCCTATAATTCACCCCTCCACTTT	CASSYGEHSYNSPLHF
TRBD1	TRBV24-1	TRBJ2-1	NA	TGTGCCACCAGTGATAGAGCCCCGGGACAGGGAATCGATGAGCAGTTCTTC	CATSDRAPGQGIDEQFF
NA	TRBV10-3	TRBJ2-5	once	TGTGCCATCAAAACGGGGGAGGGGGGGACCCAGTACTTC	CAIKTGEGGTQYF
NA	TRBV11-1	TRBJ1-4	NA	TGTGCCAGCAGCCCAGGGGAAAAACTGTTTTTT	CASSPGEKLFF
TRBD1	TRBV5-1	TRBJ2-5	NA	TGCGCCAGCAGCCCTCAGGGGGCTTTTGAGACCCAGTACTTC	CASSPQGAFETQYF
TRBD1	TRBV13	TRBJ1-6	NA	TGTGCCAGCAGCTCCTCTGAGACAGGGCTGCGCTCACCCCTCCACTTT	CASSSSETGLRSPLHF
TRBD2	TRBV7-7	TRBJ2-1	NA	TGTGCCAGCAGCCCTCTCTCCGGGACTAGCGGGAGTTACAATGAGCAGTTCTTC	CASSPLSGTSGSYNEQFF
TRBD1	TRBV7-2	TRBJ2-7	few	TGTGCCAGTGGACAGGCCTACGAGCAGTACTTC	CASGQAYEQYF
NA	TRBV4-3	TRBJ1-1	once	TGCGCCAGCAGCCAGGACAGCAGGAGCACTGAAGCTTTCTTT	CASSQDSRSTEAFF
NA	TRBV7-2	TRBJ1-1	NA	TGTGCCAGCAGCCGGGTCCGGTTGAACACTGAAGCTTTCTTT	CASSRVRLNTEAFF
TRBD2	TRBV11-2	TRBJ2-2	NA	TGTGCCAGCAGCAGAGGACTAGCGGGAGGGCGGAACACCGGGGAGCTGTTTTTT	CASSRGLAGGRNTGELFF
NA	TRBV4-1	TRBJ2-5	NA	TGCGCCAGCAGCCAACTACAGGGTAAGGAGACCCAGTACTTC	CASSQLQGKETQYF
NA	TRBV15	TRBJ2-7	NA	TGTGCCACCAGTTCTGGGGACATCGAGCAGTACTTC	CATSSGDIEQYF
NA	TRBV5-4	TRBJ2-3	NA	TGTGCCAGCAGCTTGGTAGGGGGCGCCCAGCGGGAGTTTAGAGATACGCAGTATTTT	CASSLVGGAQREFRDTQYF
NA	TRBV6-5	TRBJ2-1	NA	TGTGCCAGCCACCGGGACTTATACGAGGTTGAGCAGTTCTTC	CASHRDLYEVEQFF